Listed here are 30 T cell receptor beta chains from one sample, sequenced in a study of technical replicates of blood from several donors. Repertoires were generated with immunoSEQ multiplex PCR, while TCRdb's copy carries only in-frame clones and drops some. The sample holds approximately 60,000 clones, roughly 89% seen once. Sequenced material: PBMCs. These receptors all come from a human donor in good health. Some clones in this sample may be carry-over from other donors' samples.

The chain carries TRBV7-2 and TRBJ2-2; 7 positions match TRBD1. Germline CDR1 and CDR2: SGHTA and FQGNSA. This CDR3 is built from 16 residues. The V and J ends lost 2 bases and 1 base, in that order; junction bases with no gene match: 4. CDR3 DNA sequence: TGTGCCAGCAGCTTATTTGGACAGGTGAACACCGGGGAGCTGTTTTTT. It codes for CASSLFGQVNTGELFF.

The gene calls are TRBV19 and TRBJ1-6; D is perhaps TRBD1 (5 bases). V was pared by 9 bases and J by 15 bases, with 21 bases between. There are 13 residues in the CDR3. Germline loops: CDR1 LNHDA, CDR2 SQIVND (reference sequence). DNA of the CDR3: TGTGCCAGCGAAGGAGGGGCCGCTTTGGGCCTCCACTTT. It encodes CASEGGAALGLHF.

The chain employs TRBV10-3 and TRBJ2-7; 7 bases line up with TRBD1. The V segment lost 0 bases and the J segment 4 bases; nucleotides outside the gene matches: 3. Germline loops: CDR1 ENHRY, CDR2 SYGVKD. This CDR3 comprises 14 residues. The CDR3 DNA reads TGTGCCATCAGTGAGTCGACAGGGTCGTACGAGCAGTACTTC. It encodes CAISESTGSYEQYF.

This chain links TRBV12-5 with TRBJ2-4; D might be TRBD1 (5 bases). V was trimmed by 6 bases and J by 0 bases, leaving 9 bases between them. CDR3 length: 14 amino acids. In germline, CDR1 is LGHNT, CDR2 FRNRAP. The DNA for the CDR3 is TGTGCTAGTGGCCTGGGGCTAGCCAAAAACATTCAGTACTTC. It codes for CASGLGLAKNIQYF.

The table lists this clone with a count of one. The rearrangement joins TRBV18 to TRBJ1-5, with D possibly being TRBD1 (6 bases). This CDR3 is built from 18 residues. Between the trimmed V and J ends, which lost 2 bases and 0 bases, there was a span of 17 bases. Germline-derived CDR1 and CDR2 are KGHSH and LQKENI. Here the CDR3 DNA reads TGTGCCAGCTCACCAAATTCAGGGGCGGAAAATAGCAATCAGCCCCAGCATTTT. Its translation is CASSPNSGAENSNQPQHF.

The chain has TRBV7-2 and TRBJ2-1; 11 positions agree with TRBD1. V lost 5 bases, J lost 6 bases, and 6 bases stayed unmatched. This CDR3 is 15 amino acids long. The germline CDR1 and CDR2 sequences are SGHTA and FQGNSA. The CDR3 coding sequence is TGTGCCAGCAGCGCCACGGGGACAGGGGGCAATGAGCAGTTCTTC. Translated: CASSATGTGGNEQFF.

This rearrangement joins TRBV10-2 to TRBJ1-2; D unclear. CDR3 length: 12 residues. CDR1 is WSHSY, CDR2 SAAADI, per germline. V was clipped by 3 bases and J by 1 base, with 3 bases between them. DNA of the CDR3: TGCGCCAGCAGTGATAATAACTATGGCTACACCTTC. Amino acid sequence: CASSDNNYGYTF.

This chain links TRBV10-3 with TRBJ2-1, with D tentatively TRBD2 (7 bases). CDR3 length equals 12 residues. Between the trimmed V and J ends, which lost 11 bases and 6 bases, there was a span of 14 bases. Germline V gene sequence: CDR1 ENHRY, CDR2 SYGVKD. CDR3 coding DNA: TGTGCCCAGGGGCGGGAGTTCAATGAGCAGTTCTTC. The encoded protein is CAQGREFNEQFF.

In this sample, this clone turned up a few times. This chain links TRBV19 with TRBJ2-7; weak D call: TRBD2 (5 bases). The V end lost 3 bases, the J end lost 7 bases, and 13 bases lay between the germline ends. This CDR3 comprises 13 residues. The germline V gene has CDR1 LNHDA and CDR2 SQIVND (reference sequence). CDR3 sequence (DNA): TGTGCCAGTAGTATGCGAGAGGGAAGTGAGCAGTACTTC. It specifies CASSMREGSEQYF.

This clone was detected only once. The V and J genes are TRBV28 and TRBJ1-1, with 8 bases fitting TRBD1. V shed 6 bases and J 4 bases; nucleotides not matched to a gene: 4. CDR1 and CDR2 from the germline V gene are MDHEN and SYDVKM. This CDR3 is 13 amino acids long. This CDR3 reads CASRGQAVTEAFF. For the CDR3, the DNA is TGTGCCAGCAGGGGACAGGCGGTCACTGAAGCTTTCTTT.

As DNA, the CDR3 is TGTGCCAGTAGTTCGGGAGGAAGACCAACCTATGGCTACACCTTC. This gives the protein CASSSGGRPTYGYTF. This rearrangement joins TRBV19 to TRBJ1-2; D unresolved. Trimming removed 5 bases from V and 4 bases from J, with 17 bases in between. In germline, CDR1 is LNHDA, CDR2 SQIVND (reference sequence). The CDR3 consists of 15 residues.

The chain couples TRBV4-1 to TRBJ2-1; maybe TRBD2 (7 bases). The length of the CDR3 is 15 residues. Trimming cost V 1 base and J 5 bases, with 12 bases left between them. Germline V gives CDR1 MGHRA, CDR2 YSYEKL. CDR3 loop: CASSQGGGEDNEQFF. The CDR3 region has the DNA TGCGCCAGCAGCCAAGGAGGGGGGGAAGACAATGAGCAGTTCTTC.

This rearrangement joins TRBV5-1 to TRBJ2-1, with TRBD2 matching over 12 bases. The CDR3 runs to 18 residues. The trim removed 3 bases at V and 3 bases at J, leaving 10 bases unmatched. Germline CDR1 SGHRS, CDR2 YFSETQ. The CDR3 sequence: CASSWGTSGQNNYNEQFF. The CDR3 DNA reads TGCGCCAGCAGCTGGGGGACTAGCGGGCAAAACAACTACAATGAGCAGTTCTTC.

The chain couples TRBV7-9 to TRBJ1-4, with 7 bases aligning to TRBD1. In germline, CDR1 is SEHNR, CDR2 FQNEAQ (reference sequence). Losses at the gene ends were 5 bases for V and 5 bases for J; bases not matched to a gene: 11. There are 16 residues in the CDR3. The CDR3 coding sequence is TGTGCCAGCAGCACGCCCGAGGGGGCTCTCAATGAAAAACTGTTTTTT. Translating it yields CASSTPEGALNEKLFF.

The rearrangement uses TRBV7-3 and TRBJ1-6; 9 positions agree with TRBD1. The CDR3 runs to 14 residues. The ends lost 4 bases at V and 7 bases at J; junction bases unmatched: 2. CDR1 and CDR2 from the germline V gene are SGHTA and FQGTGA. In DNA, the CDR3 is TGTGCCAGCAGCTACGGGACAGGGAATTCACCCCTCCACTTT. Amino acids: CASSYGTGNSPLHF.

This rearrangement joins TRBV2 to TRBJ2-5; a possible D gene is TRBD1 (6 bases). The CDR3 is 15 amino acids. Germline loops: CDR1 SNHLY, CDR2 FYNNEI. Trimming stripped 3 bases from V and 5 bases from J, with 16 bases between. In nucleotides, the CDR3 is TGTGCCAGCAGTGAGTCCAGGGGTGCAAGTGAGACCCAGTACTTC. Translating gives CASSESRGASETQYF.

The chain uses TRBV21-1 and TRBJ1-1; the table gives TRBD1 as D, unverified against the DNA. TRBV21-1 is given as a pseudogene. The CDR3 extends over 15 amino acids. In DNA form, the CDR3 reads TGTGCCAGCAGCAAAGGTCGGACAGGGGGCCCCGAAGCTTTCTTT. Translated: CASSKGRTGGPEAFF.

The count of this clone is one. The chain recombines TRBV5-5 with TRBJ2-7; 7 positions match TRBD1. Germline trimming cut 6 bases from V and 4 bases from J; bases unmatched to any gene: 13. Germline V gene sequence: CDR1 SGHKS, CDR2 YYEKEE (reference sequence). CDR3 length equals 15 residues. The CDR3 protein is CASNNGKGGQYEQYF. CDR3 bases: TGTGCCAGCAACAACGGAAAAGGGGGCCAATACGAGCAGTACTTC.

CDR3 protein: CASSSQGKGGGYTF. The CDR3 bases are TGTGCCAGCAGCTCCCAGGGGAAGGGAGGGGGCTACACCTTC. The J gene is TRBJ1-2, the V gene TRBV11-2, with a weak D call TRBD1 (6 bases). V dropped 4 bases and J dropped 8 bases, with 17 bases sitting between them. The V gene's germline CDR1 is SGHAT and CDR2 FQNNGV. This CDR3 has 14 amino acids.

The chain combines TRBV19 with TRBJ2-7; 10 nucleotides agree with TRBD1. CDR3 size: 16 residues. V trimming: 7 bases; J trimming: 6 bases; junction bases outside the gene matches: 15. Germline assignment: CDR1 LNHDA and CDR2 SQIVND (reference sequence). The CDR3 coding sequence is TGTGCCAGTACCGGAGGATCCGGGACAGGGGTCGGCGAGCAGTACTTC. It translates to CASTGGSGTGVGEQYF.

This chain connects TRBV11-3 to TRBJ2-1; D perhaps matches TRBD1 (6 bases). This CDR3 spans 14 amino acids. Germline assignment: CDR1 SGHNT and CDR2 YENEEA. Trimming took 5 bases from V and 2 from J, leaving 10 bases between them. CDR3 region: CASSPRTAYNEQFF. CDR3 nucleotide sequence: TGTGCCAGCAGCCCTCGGACAGCCTACAATGAGCAGTTCTTC.

In its sample, this clone was seen a few times. This sequence joins TRBV6-6 and TRBJ1-1; D gene uncertain. The V end was cut by 0 bases, the J end by 0 bases, with 8 bases between. The CDR3 length is 15 residues. Germline V gives CDR1 MNHNY, CDR2 SVGAGI (reference sequence). DNA for the CDR3: TGTGCCAGCAGTTACTCGGGAGGGATGAACACTGAAGCTTTCTTT. It yields the protein CASSYSGGMNTEAFF.

The CDR3 is CASTGTGSNTEAFF. DNA of the CDR3: TGTGCCAGCACTGGGACAGGGTCGAACACTGAAGCTTTCTTT. The V call is TRBV6-1, the J call TRBJ1-1; TRBD1 aligns across 9 bases. The trim removed 7 bases at V and 1 base at J, leaving 4 bases unmatched. CDR1 is MNHNS, CDR2 SASEGT, per germline. The CDR3 is made up of 14 amino acids.

This sequence joins TRBV6-1 and TRBJ2-5; 8 positions agree with TRBD2. The CDR3 is 15 amino acids. V dropped 1 base and J dropped 5; count of bases not matched to a gene: 6. The germline CDR1 and CDR2 sequences are MNHNS and SASEGT. CDR3 sequence: CASSEVRGGRETQYF. The CDR3 DNA reads as TGTGCCAGCAGTGAAGTTCGGGGGGGGCGGGAGACCCAGTACTTC.

The rearrangement links TRBV6-4 to TRBJ2-3; 13 nucleotides line up with TRBD2. The CDR3 spans 15 residues. CDR1 is MRHNA, CDR2 SNTAGT, per germline. Trimming cost V 7 bases and J 4 bases; bases outside gene matches: 5. CDR3 bases: TGTGCCAGCAAGAGGACTAGCGGGAGCCCAGATACGCAGTATTTT. Its translation is CASKRTSGSPDTQYF.

The table lists this clone with a few counts. CDR3 sequence: CASSFLPPRGNEQFF. DNA for the CDR3: TGTGCCAGCAGCTTCTTACCCCCCAGGGGCAATGAGCAGTTCTTC. The rearrangement uses TRBV7-9 and TRBJ2-1; the D gene is possibly TRBD1 (6 bases). V dropped 3 bases and J dropped 6 bases, with 15 bases sitting between them. CDR1 and CDR2 from the germline V gene are SEHNR and FQNEAQ (reference sequence). The length of the CDR3 is 15 residues.

The rearrangement links TRBV7-8 to TRBJ1-5; D gene unclear. The V end lost 5 bases, the J end lost 0 bases, and 17 bases lay between the germline ends. CDR1 and CDR2 from the germline V gene are SGHVS and FQNEAQ. The CDR3 extends over 17 amino acids. In nucleotides, the CDR3 is TGTGCCAGCAGCCAATCACCCACACCAAATAGCAATCAGCCCCAGCATTTT. Residues: CASSQSPTPNSNQPQHF.

The chain has TRBV27 and TRBJ2-1; 7 bases align to TRBD2. V shed 6 bases, J shed 1 base, and the junction held 6 bases outside the gene matches. The CDR3 contains 15 residues. The germline CDR1 and CDR2 sequences are MNHEY and SMNVEV (reference sequence). CDR3 in amino acids: CASSLLAMSYNEQFF. CDR3 DNA sequence: TGTGCCAGCAGCCTACTAGCGATGTCCTACAATGAGCAGTTCTTC.

The rearrangement links TRBV5-1 to TRBJ1-4; D unclear. This CDR3 has 13 residues. The V end was cut by 3 bases, the J end by 7 bases, with 10 bases between. Germline CDR1 and CDR2: SGHRS and YFSETQ. The CDR3 region has the DNA TGCGCCAGCAGCTCGGGGAGAGGTGAAAAACTGTTTTTT. It translates to CASSSGRGEKLFF. Together with reference TRBV5-1 and TRBJ1-4, the CDR3 gives the full variable domain: KAGVTQTPRYLIKTRGQQVTLSCSPISGHRSVSWYQQTPGQGLQFLFEYFSETQRNKGNFPGRFSGRQFSNSRSEMNVSTLELGDSALYLCASSSGRGEKLFFGSGTQLSVL.

CDR3 nucleotides: TGTGCCAGCAGTTCCCCGGGACAGTCCTATGGCTACACCTTC. This sequence encodes CASSSPGQSYGYTF. The V call is TRBV28, the J call TRBJ1-2; 7 bases are a match to TRBD1. The junction had 6 bases not matched to a gene; V was cut back by 4 bases and J by 4 bases. Germline CDR1 and CDR2: MDHEN and SYDVKM. CDR3 length: 14 amino acids.